This T cell receptor (beta chain) was captured by sequencing in a study of Ad26.COV2.S vaccination and SARS-CoV-2 variants. Some clones are missing from TCRdb's copy, which holds only in-frame ones; the method was immunoSEQ multiplex PCR. The sample has 87,000 or so clones, approximately 81% seen once. This clone was observed once. The germline gene is not matched at one end of the junction; a read error may be the cause. In the same sample, other DNA sequences code for this CDR3. CDR3 length: 13 amino acids. Per germline, CDR1 SGHAT and CDR2 FQNNGV. Sequences were derived from peripheral blood, sampled after recovery from COVID-19. The origin of this receptor is a human donor who had recovered from COVID-19. This rearrangement joins TRBV11-2 to TRBJ1-2, with D perhaps TRBD1 (6 bases). The CDR3 DNA reads as TGTGCCAGCAGGGGGGACAAGATCCGTGGCTACACTTTC. This gives the protein CASRGDKIRGYTF.